This T cell receptor beta chain was retrieved from a study of OX40 agonist ivuxolimab in advanced cancers. CDR3 length: 16 amino acids. The germline CDR1 and CDR2 sequences are LNHNV and YYDKDF (reference sequence). Data came from immunoSEQ multiplex PCR; TCRdb stores just in-frame clones and leaves some out. The table shows 90,000 to 100,000 clones, with 90% occurring only once. This receptor was identified in an adult with an advanced solid tumor such as melanoma, head and neck, liver or kidney cancer. The source material was CD4+ or CD8+ T cells sorted from blood, sampled in a trial of the OX40 agonist ivuxolimab. The chain is built from TRBV15 and TRBJ2-5; the D gene is possibly TRBD1 (5 bases). The DNA end is more similar to TRBJ2-7, so the J call may be wrong. The DNA for the CDR3 is TGTGCCACCAGCAGAAATAGGGGCCCCCCAGTCTACGAGCAGTACTTC. This codes for CATSRNRGPPVYEQYF.